A single sample is the source of the 12 T cell receptor beta chains below, sequenced in a study of blood T cell repertoires in COVID-19. Here immunoSEQ multiplex PCR was the method, and the copy in TCRdb shows in-frame clones only, minus some. The repertoire consists of some 100,000 clones, with around 88% occurring once and the leading ten covering roughly 2.1%. The material sequenced was peripheral blood. Receptor source: a man between 45 and 60 years old with COVID-19, enrolled during active disease.

The chain combines TRBV28 with TRBJ1-2, with 7 bases that match TRBD1. Per germline, CDR1 MDHEN and CDR2 SYDVKM. V lost 1 base, J lost 6 bases, and 5 bases stayed unmatched. The CDR3 sequence is 14 residues long. The CDR3 protein is CASSLSGQVNGYTF. CDR3 in DNA: TGTGCCAGCAGTTTATCCGGACAGGTTAATGGCTACACCTTC.

The rearrangement uses TRBV2 and TRBJ1-2; no reliable D call. The CDR3 sequence is 13 residues long. Germline V lookup: CDR1 SNHLY, CDR2 FYNNEI. V was cut by 1 base and J by 5 bases, with 8 bases left in between. This chain's CDR3 is CASSEGREYGYTF. The CDR3 bases are TGTGCCAGCAGTGAAGGGCGGGAATATGGCTACACCTTC. Variable domain in full (rest from reference TRBV2 and TRBJ1-2): EPEVTQTPSHQVTQMGQEVILRCVPISNHLYFYWYRQILGQKVEFLVSFYNNEISEKSEIFDDQFSVERPDGSNFTLKIRSTKLEDSAMYFCASSEGREYGYTFGSGTRLTVV.

The chain recombines TRBV6-5 with TRBJ1-4, with D perhaps matching TRBD1 (6 bases). The CDR3 loop spans 15 amino acids. Deletions cut 0 bases from V and 2 bases from J, with 7 bases between. Germline V lookup: CDR1 MNHEY, CDR2 SVGAGI. The CDR3 reads CASSYSRGTNEKLFF. In DNA, the CDR3 is TGTGCCAGCAGTTACTCGAGGGGGACTAATGAAAAACTGTTTTTT.

The V and J genes are TRBV6-5 and TRBJ2-7, with D possibly being TRBD1 (6 bases). This CDR3 region has 14 residues. Germline values: CDR1 MNHEY, CDR2 SVGAGI. V shed 8 bases and J shed 3 bases, with 17 bases lying between them. The CDR3 nucleotides are TGTGCCAGCCGGTCGGACAGACCATTCTACGAGCAGTACTTC. It encodes CASRSDRPFYEQYF.

Only one count was recorded for this clone. V usage is TRBV7-2 and J usage is TRBJ2-7; 7 bases fit TRBD1. Germline V gene data show CDR1 as SGHTA and CDR2 as FQGNSA. V shed 5 bases and J 1 base; nucleotides not matched to a gene: 8. CDR3 length equals 15 residues. CDR3 loop: CASSPSRQGSYEQYF. In DNA form, the CDR3 reads TGTGCCAGCAGCCCGTCACGACAGGGATCCTACGAGCAGTACTTC.

A word on this clone: Germline is not matched at one junction end, which may reflect a read error. This chain connects TRBV7-9 to TRBJ1-2; TRBD1 agrees at 7 bases. This CDR3 is 16 amino acids long. Germline CDR1 is SEHNR and CDR2 is FQNEAQ (reference sequence). Here the CDR3 reads CASSPSVQGGPYGYTF. The DNA for the CDR3 is TGTGCTAGCAGCCCCAGCGTCCAGGGGGGTCCCTATGGCTACACCTTC. The full variable domain, rest sourced from reference TRBV7-9 and TRBJ1-2, is DTGVSQNPRHKITKRGQNVTFRCDPISEHNRLYWYRQTLGQGPEFLTYFQNEAQLEKSRLLSDRFSAERPKGSFSTLEIQRTEQGDSAMYLCASSPSVQGGPYGYTFGSGTRLTVV.

The rearrangement joins TRBV5-4 to TRBJ2-5; 14 positions match TRBD2. Looked up from germline, CDR1 is SGHNT and CDR2 is YYREEE (reference sequence). This CDR3 has 14 amino acids. V lost 3 bases to trimming and J lost 8 bases; unmatched junction nucleotides: 3. CDR3: CASSSGLAGDTQYF. CDR3 coding DNA: TGTGCCAGCAGCTCGGGACTAGCGGGAGACACCCAGTACTTC.

The gene calls are TRBV14 and TRBJ1-5; D is unclear. The CDR3 has 15 residues. V was cut by 3 bases and J by 3 bases, with 12 bases left in between. CDR1 SGHDN and CDR2 FVKESK come from the germline V gene. The CDR3 here is CASSHFQAPNQPQHF. The CDR3 region has the DNA TGTGCCAGCAGCCATTTCCAGGCCCCCAATCAGCCCCAGCATTTT. Supplemented by reference TRBV14 and TRBJ1-5, the full variable domain reads EAGVTQFPSHSVIEKGQTVTLRCDPISGHDNLYWYRRVMGKEIKFLLHFVKESKQDESGMPNNRFLAERTGGTYSTLKVQPAELEDSGVYFCASSHFQAPNQPQHFGDGTRLSIL.

V is TRBV2 and J is TRBJ2-7; 7 bases are a match to TRBD1. Germline values: CDR1 SNHLY, CDR2 FYNNEI. This CDR3 has 13 residues. V shed 6 bases, J shed 2 bases, and the junction held 4 bases outside the gene matches. Written as DNA, the CDR3 is TGTGCCAGCAGGGTTGGACAGGCCTACGAGCAGTACTTC. It codes for CASRVGQAYEQYF. Full variable domain (remainder filled in from reference TRBV2 and TRBJ2-7): EPEVTQTPSHQVTQMGQEVILRCVPISNHLYFYWYRQILGQKVEFLVSFYNNEISEKSEIFDDQFSVERPDGSNFTLKIRSTKLEDSAMYFCASRVGQAYEQYFGPGTRLTVT.

This clone was seen more than once but under ten times. Mismatch with germline at one junction end may stem from a read error. V is TRBV7-2 and J is TRBJ1-2; 7 bases line up with TRBD1. This CDR3 spans 15 amino acids. Per germline, CDR1 SGHTA and CDR2 FQGNSA. In DNA, the CDR3 is TGTGCCAGCAGTTTAGGGGCGGGGACAGTGAGTGGCTACACCTTC. Translation: CASSLGAGTVSGYTF.

The chain combines TRBV6-2 or TRBV6-3 with TRBJ2-7; 10 bases match TRBD1. This CDR3 is built from 15 residues. Germline V gene sequence: CDR1 MNHEY, CDR2 SVGEGT. With 6 bases clipped from V and 5 bases from J, the junction kept 10 bases outside the gene matches. CDR3 residues: CASSLGQGGGHEQYF. CDR3 DNA sequence: TGTGCCAGCAGCCTCGGACAGGGGGGCGGACACGAGCAGTACTTC.

Written as DNA, the CDR3 is TGTGCCAGCAGTGTCAGGGGGCCTAACACCGGGGAGCTGTTTTTT. This translates into CASSVRGPNTGELFF. The genes are TRBV2 and TRBJ2-2; TRBD1 matches at 8 bases. The germline CDR1 and CDR2 sequences are SNHLY and FYNNEI. CDR3 length: 15 residues. With V trimmed by 4 bases and J by 2 bases, 3 bases remained unmatched.